Reported below is one TCR beta chain. Its antigen is currently unknown. The data were obtained in a study of Ad26.COV2.S vaccination and SARS-CoV-2 variants. The table came from immunoSEQ multiplex PCR; TCRdb's copy has only in-frame clones and leaves some out. The sample contains 300,000 to 500,000 clones, around 85% of which appear only once. Treatment here: about 20 received Ad26.COV2.S at low or high dose, single or two shots; a few received placebo; per-sample allocation not given. Samples analyzed were those drawn on day 63 after the first vaccine or placebo injection. An Ad26 vector expressing Wuhan-strain SARS-CoV-2 spike constituted the vaccine. Study results and limitations: Once vaccination had occurred, spike-specific CD8+ and CD4+ T cell responses reportedly showed substantial breadth. With respect to non-spike TCR breadth, vaccine and placebo recipients were similar.

The clonotype comes from a person aged 18-65 years who received the Ad26.COV2.S COVID-19 vaccine or a placebo. Material: peripheral blood, obtained in a trial of Ad26.COV2.S vaccine versus placebo.

CDR3 DNA: TGCGCCAGCAGCTTGGCTACCGGGACGGCCAACACAGATACGCAGTATTTT. This translates into CASSLATGTANTDTQYF. The chain couples TRBV5-1 to TRBJ2-3; D is perhaps TRBD1 or TRBD2 (5 bases each). Trimming stripped 0 bases from V and 2 bases from J, with 16 bases between. The germline V gene has CDR1 SGHRS and CDR2 YFSETQ. The CDR3 contains 17 residues.